The subject of this entry is one T cell receptor (beta chain). The target antigen is unknown. This CDR3 has 16 amino acids. Germline lookup yields CDR1 MNHEY and CDR2 SMNVEV (reference sequence). The V and J ends lost 1 base and 4 bases, in that order; junction bases with no gene match: 3. Repertoires were generated with immunoSEQ multiplex PCR, while TCRdb's copy carries only in-frame clones and drops some. The data show roughly 23,000 clones, with about three quarters seen just once and 12% held by the top ten. These data are taken from a study of vaccination effects on CD4 cells after COVID-19. Study background: Everyone in the study got two shots of either the BNT162b2 or mRNA-1273 vaccine.

General study findings and limits: Within healthy vaccinees, only 1 of 255 vaccine-induced clones displayed cross-reactivity with common cold coronaviruses.

ViraFEST expansion of antigen-specific CD4+ T cells with viral peptide pools preceded sequencing. Culturing for nine to ten days preceded CD4+ T cell isolation. The sample in question was CD4+ T cells from PBMCs cultured with HCoV-229E spike peptides, obtained before COVID-19 vaccination. This clonotype was sampled from a human donor who received a COVID-19 vaccine. The chain carries TRBV27 and TRBJ2-7, with 14 bases that match TRBD2. CDR3 in amino acids: CASSLFGTSGSYEQYF. The CDR3 DNA follows: TGTGCCAGCAGTTTATTCGGGACTAGCGGGAGTTACGAGCAGTACTTC.